This T cell receptor (beta chain) emerged from a study of spatial heterogeneity in lung cancer. Study-level findings and limits: Counts that tracked tumor mutation counts were those of expanded intratumoral alpha and beta TCRs.

This clonotype was seen more than once but under ten times. Its matching antigen is unknown. Germline CDR1 and CDR2: MNHEY and SVGEGT. The CDR3 is made up of 14 amino acids. The V and J ends lost 5 bases and 2 bases respectively, with 13 bases between them. Via MiXCR, TCRdb re-called the 5' RACE reads, giving one row per CDR3 protein. Of 10,000 or so distinct CDR3 sequences detected, 8.7% appear once; the ten largest clones hold roughly 13%. Time point defined: sample taken at primary tumor resection. The cohort: around 77 early-stage, untreated non-small cell lung cancer patients. Researchers sequenced whole RNA taken from tumor, nontumor lung or frozen PBMC without sorting.

The V call is TRBV6-2 or TRBV6-3, the J call TRBJ2-7; a possible D gene is TRBD1 (5 bases). The sequencing here drew on lung tumor tissue, taken at surgery. This TCR was sampled from a female donor with early-stage non-small cell lung cancer. CDR3 protein: CASSHYRTTYEQYF. The CDR3 DNA reads as TGTGCCAGCAGTCATTACAGGACGACCTACGAGCAGTACTTC.